These 21 T cell receptor beta chains were sequenced from one sample in a study of blood T cell repertoires in COVID-19. Clones were read by immunoSEQ multiplex PCR, and TCRdb kept only the in-frame ones, dropping some. The table includes 55,000 or so clones, roughly 90% detected once. The specimen was peripheral blood. These receptors all come from a man in his sixties with active COVID-19.

The gene calls are TRBV19 and TRBJ2-1, with D tentatively TRBD1 (6 bases). V was cut by 3 bases and J by 10 bases, with 13 bases left in between. CDR3 length: 13 amino acids. CDR1 is LNHDA and CDR2 is SQIVND in the germline V gene (reference sequence). The CDR3 here is CASSINRAEEQFF. The DNA of the CDR3 is TGTGCCAGTAGTATCAACAGGGCGGAAGAGCAGTTCTTC. Full variable domain (outside the CDR3, taken from reference TRBV19 and TRBJ2-1): DGGITQSPKYLFRKEGQNVTLSCEQNLNHDAMYWYRQDPGQGLRLIYYSQIVNDFQKGDIAEGYSVSREKKESFPLTVTSAQKNPTAFYLCASSINRAEEQFFGPGTRLTVL.

In its sample, this clone was seen a few times. This chain uses TRBV25-1 with TRBJ2-7; maybe TRBD1 (5 bases). Trimming stripped 2 bases from V and 2 bases from J, with 16 bases between. Germline V gives CDR1 MGHDK, CDR2 SYGVNS. This CDR3 is built from 16 residues. This CDR3 reads CASSEPGHLLTYEQYF. CDR3 bases: TGTGCCAGCAGTGAACCCGGACACCTCCTAACCTACGAGCAGTACTTC.

The rearrangement joins TRBV11-2 to TRBJ2-3; 9 bases line up with TRBD2. The CDR3 totals 12 residues. Per germline, CDR1 SGHAT and CDR2 FQNNGV. The trim removed 6 bases at V and 6 bases at J, leaving 1 base unmatched. The CDR3 is CASRRGGDTQYF. For the CDR3, the DNA is TGTGCCAGCAGGCGGGGGGGTGATACGCAGTATTTT. Drawing the rest from reference TRBV11-2 and TRBJ2-3, the complete variable domain is EAGVAQSPRYKIIEKRQSVAFWCNPISGHATLYWYQQILGQGPKLLIQFQNNGVVDDSQLPKDRFSAERLKGVDSTLKIQPAKLEDSAVYLCASRRGGDTQYFGPGTRLTVL.

V and J are TRBV2 and TRBJ2-5; D perhaps matches TRBD2 (6 bases). CDR1 and CDR2 from the germline V gene are SNHLY and FYNNEI. The CDR3 is 16 residues long. Trimming removed 0 bases from V and 4 bases from J, with 15 bases in between. The CDR3 bases are TGTGCCAGCAGTGAAGCGGGAGGTGGCCTTCGAGAGACCCAGTACTTC. Residues: CASSEAGGGLRETQYF.

The chain links TRBV4-1 to TRBJ2-1; 14 bases agree with TRBD2. Germline-derived CDR1 and CDR2 are MGHRA and YSYEKL. This CDR3 spans 20 amino acids. V dropped 2 bases and J dropped 6; count of bases not matched to a gene: 15. DNA of the CDR3: TGCGCCAGCAGCCAACCTAACCTTCGAGCGACTAGCGGGAGGGCCAATGAGCAGTTCTTC. Translating gives CASSQPNLRATSGRANEQFF.

Turning to this clone: A junction boundary mismatches the germline segment, possibly from a read error. This chain links TRBV19 with TRBJ1-3; D gene uncertain. Germline V lookup: CDR1 LNHDA, CDR2 SQIVND (reference sequence). There are 13 residues in the CDR3. The CDR3 sequence: CASSIRSGDTIYF. CDR3 sequence (DNA): TGTGCCAGTAGTATCCGGAGTGGAGACACCATATATTTT.

This clone was seen a single time. The CDR3 bases are TGCGCCAGCAGCTTGGGTGTAGGGAGTACCGGGGAGCTGTTTTTT. Its translation: CASSLGVGSTGELFF. The V call is TRBV5-1, the J call TRBJ2-2, with a weak D call TRBD2 (5 bases). This CDR3 has 15 amino acids. With 0 bases removed from V and 5 bases from J, the gap between germline ends came to 11 bases. CDR1 SGHRS and CDR2 YFSETQ come from the germline V gene.

This chain uses TRBV6-5 with TRBJ1-4; 10 bases line up with TRBD1. This CDR3 spans 15 amino acids. V dropped 6 bases and J dropped 5; count of bases not matched to a gene: 6. In germline, CDR1 is MNHEY, CDR2 SVGAGI. The CDR3 sequence: CASRPGTGVNEKLFF. The CDR3 DNA reads TGTGCCAGCAGGCCCGGGACAGGGGTAAATGAAAAACTGTTTTTT.

This chain joins TRBV12-3 or TRBV12-4 and TRBJ1-2, with 10 bases fitting TRBD1. Trimming took 10 bases from V and 6 from J; bases not matched to a gene: 5. The CDR3 length is 12 residues. The CDR3 loop reads CATSTGGHGYTF. The CDR3 DNA sequence: TGTGCCACCTCGACAGGGGGCCATGGCTACACCTTC.

This sequence joins TRBV21-1 and TRBJ1-5. TRBV21-1 is a recognized pseudogene. The CDR3 loop spans 18 amino acids. As DNA, the CDR3 is TGTGCCAGCAGCGGGGGCAGGGAGGGGAGTTATAGCAATCAGCCCCAGCATTTT. Its translation is CASSGGREGSYSNQPQHF.

The rearrangement joins TRBV27 to TRBJ2-7, with 7 positions matching TRBD1. This CDR3 region has 14 residues. CDR1 and CDR2 from the germline V gene are MNHEY and SMNVEV (reference sequence). The J segment lost 4 bases and the V segment lost 8 bases, leaving 11 bases of the junction unmatched. CDR3 sequence: CASGSSDRAYEQYF. CDR3 DNA: TGTGCCAGCGGCTCCAGTGACAGGGCTTACGAGCAGTACTTC.

This clone occurred once. The same CDR3 also results from other DNA sequences found in this sample. The chain uses TRBV19 and TRBJ2-5; 8 bases agree with TRBD2. Germline V gene lookup returns CDR1 LNHDA and CDR2 SQIVND (reference sequence). J lost 1 base, V lost 3 bases, and 4 bases had no gene match. The CDR3 length is 15 residues. In DNA, the CDR3 is TGTGCCAGTAGTATTCTGGCGGGAGGCCAAGAGACCCAGTACTTC. Protein product: CASSILAGGQETQYF.

This rearrangement joins TRBV6-1 to TRBJ1-1; the D is unclear. Germline loops: CDR1 MNHNS, CDR2 SASEGT. This CDR3 contains 17 residues. Trimming stripped 1 base from V and 1 base from J, with 16 bases between. The DNA of the CDR3 is TGTGCCAGCAGTGAAGACAACAGCTTCTTGGGGAACACTGAAGCTTTCTTT. Protein product: CASSEDNSFLGNTEAFF.

CDR3 sequence (DNA): TGTGCCAGCAGCCCACTAGCGGCTCAAGAGACCCAGTACTTC. It specifies CASSPLAAQETQYF. V usage is TRBV6-5 and J usage is TRBJ2-5; TRBD2 aligns across 8 bases. This CDR3 comprises 14 residues. Germline V gene lookup returns CDR1 MNHEY and CDR2 SVGAGI. J lost 2 bases, V lost 6 bases, and 5 bases had no gene match.

A few counts support this clone. V and J are TRBV27 and TRBJ1-5, with D uncertain. CDR1 is MNHEY and CDR2 is SMNVEV in the germline V gene (reference sequence). Trimming left V 2 bases short and J 2 bases short, with 10 bases between. There are 15 residues in the CDR3. Here the CDR3 reads CASSLTIGGNQPQHF. The DNA of the CDR3 is TGTGCCAGCAGTTTAACGATCGGGGGCAATCAGCCCCAGCATTTT.

The chain carries TRBV5-1 and TRBJ2-1, with 7 bases that match TRBD2. The CDR3 is 15 amino acids. V lost 0 bases to trimming and J lost 7 bases; unmatched junction nucleotides: 7. Germline-derived CDR1 and CDR2 are SGHRS and YFSETQ. This CDR3 is CASSLEGGRWNEQFF. CDR3 in DNA: TGCGCCAGCAGCTTGGAAGGCGGGAGATGGAATGAGCAGTTCTTC. The full variable domain, rest sourced from reference TRBV5-1 and TRBJ2-1, is KAGVTQTPRYLIKTRGQQVTLSCSPISGHRSVSWYQQTPGQGLQFLFEYFSETQRNKGNFPGRFSGRQFSNSRSEMNVSTLELGDSALYLCASSLEGGRWNEQFFGPGTRLTVL.

This sequence joins TRBV6-2 or TRBV6-3 and TRBJ2-1, with 7 positions matching TRBD1. This CDR3 region has 16 residues. Looked up from germline, CDR1 is MNHEY and CDR2 is SVGEGT. V lost 4 bases to trimming and J lost 1 base; unmatched junction nucleotides: 7. The CDR3 sequence is CASSSTGVASYNEQFF. CDR3 nucleotide sequence: TGTGCCAGCAGTTCAACAGGGGTTGCGTCCTACAATGAGCAGTTCTTC.

The V call is TRBV27, the J call TRBJ1-4; tentative D call: TRBD1 (6 bases). V lost 9 bases and J 0 bases, leaving 11 bases between the germline ends. CDR3 length equals 14 residues. Germline V CDR1 and CDR2: MNHEY, SMNVEV (reference sequence). The CDR3 coding sequence is TGTGCCAGTAAGGACAGATCAACTAATGAAAAACTGTTTTTT. It codes for CASKDRSTNEKLFF.

This CDR3 is CASSQSGTSRYEKLFF. DNA for the CDR3: TGCGCCAGCAGCCAGAGCGGGACAAGTCGATACGAAAAACTGTTTTTT. The chain carries TRBV4-1 and TRBJ1-4; D is perhaps TRBD1 (6 bases). CDR1 and CDR2 from the germline V gene are MGHRA and YSYEKL. With 3 bases removed from V and 8 bases from J, the gap between germline ends came to 19 bases. The CDR3 consists of 16 residues.

Here the CDR3 reads CASSLDRTGHNYGYTF. Written as DNA, the CDR3 is TGTGCCAGCAGCTTAGATAGGACAGGGCATAACTATGGCTACACCTTC. This sequence joins TRBV7-8 and TRBJ1-2, with 8 positions matching TRBD1. J was trimmed by 1 base and V by 1 base; bases with no gene match: 5. CDR3 length: 16 residues. Germline CDR1 SGHVS, CDR2 FQNEAQ. The full variable domain, completed using reference TRBV7-8 and TRBJ1-2, is GAGVSQSPRYKVAKRGQDVALRCDPISGHVSLFWYQQALGQGPEFLTYFQNEAQLDKSGLPSDRFFAERPEGSVSTLKIQRTQQEDSAVYLCASSLDRTGHNYGYTFGSGTRLTVV.

The chain uses TRBV14 and TRBJ2-7; 16 bases map to TRBD2. The germline V gene encodes CDR1 SGHDN and CDR2 FVKESK. The CDR3 contains 15 residues. J was trimmed by 5 bases and V by 4 bases; bases with no gene match: 2. CDR3 residues: CASSPGLAGGNEQYF. DNA for the CDR3: TGTGCCAGCAGCCCGGGACTAGCGGGAGGGAACGAGCAGTACTTC.